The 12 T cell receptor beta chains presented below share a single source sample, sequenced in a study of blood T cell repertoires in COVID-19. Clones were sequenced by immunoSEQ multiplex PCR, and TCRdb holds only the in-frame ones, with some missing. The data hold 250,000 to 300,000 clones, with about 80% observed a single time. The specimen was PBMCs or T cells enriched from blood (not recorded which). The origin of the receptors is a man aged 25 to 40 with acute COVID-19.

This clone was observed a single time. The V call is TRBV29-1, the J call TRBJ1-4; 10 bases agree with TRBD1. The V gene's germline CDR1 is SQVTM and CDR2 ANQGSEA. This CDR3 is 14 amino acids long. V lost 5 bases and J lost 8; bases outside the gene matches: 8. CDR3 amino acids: CSVSPGTGDEKLFF. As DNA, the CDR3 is TGCAGCGTTTCGCCCGGGACAGGGGACGAAAAACTGTTTTTT.

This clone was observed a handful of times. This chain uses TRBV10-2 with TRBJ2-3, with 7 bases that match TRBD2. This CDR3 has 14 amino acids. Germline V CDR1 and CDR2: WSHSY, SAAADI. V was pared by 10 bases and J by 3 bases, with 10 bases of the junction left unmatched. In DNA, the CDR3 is TGCGCCACCAAGGTGGGGCGGGGGACAGATACGCAGTATTTT. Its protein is CATKVGRGTDTQYF.

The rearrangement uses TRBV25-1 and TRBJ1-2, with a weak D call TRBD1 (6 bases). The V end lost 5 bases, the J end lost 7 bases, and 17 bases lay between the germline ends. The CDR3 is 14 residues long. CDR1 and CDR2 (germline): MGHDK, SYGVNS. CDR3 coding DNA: TGTGCCAGCAGTTCGAGGGGGGGCCGTGGTGGCTACACCTTC. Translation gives CASSSRGGRGGYTF.

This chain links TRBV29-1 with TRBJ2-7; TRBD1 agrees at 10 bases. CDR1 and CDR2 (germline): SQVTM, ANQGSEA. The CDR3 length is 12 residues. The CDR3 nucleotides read TGCAGCGTCGAAGGGACAGGGGTCGAGCAGTACGTC. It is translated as CSVEGTGVEQYV.

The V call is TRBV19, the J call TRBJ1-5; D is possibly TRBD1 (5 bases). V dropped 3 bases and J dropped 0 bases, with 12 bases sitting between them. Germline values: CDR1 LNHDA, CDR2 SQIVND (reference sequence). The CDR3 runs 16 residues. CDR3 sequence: CASSIMGDYSNQPQHF. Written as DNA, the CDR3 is TGTGCCAGTAGTATTATGGGGGACTATAGCAATCAGCCCCAGCATTTT.

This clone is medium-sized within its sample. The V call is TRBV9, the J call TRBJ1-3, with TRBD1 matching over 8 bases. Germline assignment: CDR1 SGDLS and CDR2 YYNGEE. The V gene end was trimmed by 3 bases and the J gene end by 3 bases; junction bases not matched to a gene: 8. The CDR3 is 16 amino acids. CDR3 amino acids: CASSGGSGTGGNTIYF. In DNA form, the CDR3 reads TGTGCCAGCAGCGGAGGCTCCGGGACAGGTGGAAACACCATATATTTT.

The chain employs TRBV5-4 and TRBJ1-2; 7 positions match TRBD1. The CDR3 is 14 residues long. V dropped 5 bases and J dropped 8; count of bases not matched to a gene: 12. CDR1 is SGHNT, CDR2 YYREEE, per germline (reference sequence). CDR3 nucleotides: TGTGCCAGCAGACGCGACAGGGAGAAAGAGGGCTACACCTTC. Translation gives CASRRDREKEGYTF.

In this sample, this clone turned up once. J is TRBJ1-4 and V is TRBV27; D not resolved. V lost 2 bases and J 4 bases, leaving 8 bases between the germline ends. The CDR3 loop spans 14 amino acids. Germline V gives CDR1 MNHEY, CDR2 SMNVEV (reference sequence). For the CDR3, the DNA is TGTGCCAGCAGTTTAAGAGGACTTAATGAAAAACTGTTTTTT. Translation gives CASSLRGLNEKLFF.

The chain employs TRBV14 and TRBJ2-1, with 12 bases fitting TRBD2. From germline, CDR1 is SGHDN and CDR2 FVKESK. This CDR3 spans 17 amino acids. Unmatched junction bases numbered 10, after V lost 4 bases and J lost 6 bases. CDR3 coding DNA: TGTGCCAGCAGCCCCTCATTGACTAGCGGGAGAAGCAATGAGCAGTTCTTC. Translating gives CASSPSLTSGRSNEQFF.

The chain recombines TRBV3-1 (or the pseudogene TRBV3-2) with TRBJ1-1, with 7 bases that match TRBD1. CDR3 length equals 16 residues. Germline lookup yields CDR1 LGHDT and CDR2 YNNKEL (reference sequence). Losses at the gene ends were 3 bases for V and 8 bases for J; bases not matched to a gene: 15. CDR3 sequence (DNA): TGTGCCAGCAGCCATTCCCCTCCGAGGACAGGCAAGGAAGCTTTCTTT. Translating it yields CASSHSPPRTGKEAFF.

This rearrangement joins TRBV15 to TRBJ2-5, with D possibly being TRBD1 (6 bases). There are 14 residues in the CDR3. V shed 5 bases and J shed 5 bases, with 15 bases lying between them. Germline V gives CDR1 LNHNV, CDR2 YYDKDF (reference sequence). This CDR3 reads CATSGATGTETQYF. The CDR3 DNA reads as TGTGCCACCAGCGGGGCCACAGGGACGGAGACCCAGTACTTC. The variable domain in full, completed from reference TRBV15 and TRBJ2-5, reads DAMVIQNPRYQVTQFGKPVTLSCSQTLNHNVMYWYQQKSSQAPKLLFHYYDKDFNNEADTPDNFQSRRPNTSFCFLDIRSPGLGDTAMYLCATSGATGTETQYFGPGTRLLVL.

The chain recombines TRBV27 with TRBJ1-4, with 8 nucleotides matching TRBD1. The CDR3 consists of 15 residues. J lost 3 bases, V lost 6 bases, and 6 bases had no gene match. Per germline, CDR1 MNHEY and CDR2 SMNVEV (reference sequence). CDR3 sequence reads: CASREDRAANEKLFF. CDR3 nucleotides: TGTGCCAGCAGGGAGGACAGGGCTGCTAATGAAAAACTGTTTTTT.